The 14 T cell receptor beta chains listed next were all sequenced from one sample in a study of OX40 agonist ivuxolimab in advanced cancers. Only in-frame clones appear in the TCRdb table, and some are missing; sequencing was by immunoSEQ multiplex PCR. The table includes 15,000 to 20,000 clones, about 80% detected once. Sequenced here: CD4+ or CD8+ T cells sorted from blood, sampled in a trial of the OX40 agonist ivuxolimab. The receptors here all came from an adult with an advanced solid tumor such as melanoma, head and neck, liver or kidney cancer.

This clone has only a few counts. The CDR3 reads CASSSPGRGFSAFF. The CDR3 region has the DNA TGTGCCAGCAGCTCCCCAGGTAGAGGATTTTCAGCTTTCTTT. J is TRBJ1-1 and V is TRBV28; D uncertain. CDR1 and CDR2 (germline): MDHEN, SYDVKM. CDR3 length: 14 residues. V gave up 6 bases and J gave up 10 bases, with 21 bases separating them. The whole variable domain, filled in from reference TRBV28 and TRBJ1-1, reads DVKVTQSSRYLVKRTGEKVFLECVQDMDHENMFWYRQDPGLGLRLIYFSYDVKMKEKGDIPEGYSVSREKKERFSLILESASTNQTSMYLCASSSPGRGFSAFFGQGTRLTVV.

The chain employs TRBV6-1 and TRBJ2-5; 7 bases match TRBD1. This CDR3 is 15 amino acids long. The germline gives CDR1 MNHNS, CDR2 SASEGT. V lost 5 bases and J lost 1; bases outside the gene matches: 7. The CDR3 region is CASSPTGTAQETQYF. The CDR3 bases are TGTGCCAGCAGTCCTACGGGGACAGCCCAAGAGACCCAGTACTTC.

This chain links TRBV27 with TRBJ2-1; the match to TRBD2 covers 8 bases. The germline V gene encodes CDR1 MNHEY and CDR2 SMNVEV (reference sequence). The CDR3 sequence is 14 residues long. V shed 4 bases, J shed 7 bases, and the junction held 6 bases outside the gene matches. CDR3 in amino acids: CASSYGGAGNEQFF. CDR3 sequence (DNA): TGTGCCAGCAGTTACGGGGGGGCCGGGAATGAGCAGTTCTTC.

The rearrangement joins TRBV18 to TRBJ2-7; 9 bases map to TRBD1. The CDR3 is made up of 14 amino acids. The V segment lost 4 bases and the J segment 3 bases; nucleotides outside the gene matches: 4. Germline assignment: CDR1 KGHSH and CDR2 LQKENI. As DNA, the CDR3 is TGTGCCAGCTCACGGGACAGGGAGTTCTACGAGCAGTACTTC. Protein: CASSRDREFYEQYF.

The CDR3 reads CATSLVGTEAFF. In DNA form, the CDR3 reads TGTGCCACCTCCTTAGTGGGGACTGAAGCTTTCTTT. The chain couples TRBV19 to TRBJ1-1, with D unclear. V dropped 10 bases and J dropped 5 bases, with 14 bases sitting between them. CDR1 and CDR2 from the germline V gene are LNHDA and SQIVND (reference sequence). CDR3 length: 12 amino acids.

The chain employs TRBV5-4 and TRBJ2-5, with 11 positions matching TRBD2. This CDR3 comprises 17 residues. J was trimmed by 4 bases and V by 4 bases; bases with no gene match: 12. The V gene's germline CDR1 is SGHNT and CDR2 YYREEE (reference sequence). CDR3 residues: CASSDVKGTSGSETQYF. CDR3 in DNA: TGTGCCAGCAGCGACGTAAAAGGGACTAGCGGTTCAGAGACCCAGTACTTC.

The gene calls are TRBV2 and TRBJ1-3, with 10 bases that match TRBD1. Germline values: CDR1 SNHLY, CDR2 FYNNEI. V gave up 6 bases and J gave up 0 bases; unmatched junction bases: 17. The CDR3 is 20 amino acids. The CDR3 is CASRRLDRGPPSLSGNTIYF. The CDR3 region has the DNA TGTGCCAGCAGGAGACTTGACAGGGGGCCACCATCCCTCTCTGGAAACACCATATATTTT. Drawing the rest from reference TRBV2 and TRBJ1-3, the complete variable domain is EPEVTQTPSHQVTQMGQEVILRCVPISNHLYFYWYRQILGQKVEFLVSFYNNEISEKSEIFDDQFSVERPDGSNFTLKIRSTKLEDSAMYFCASRRLDRGPPSLSGNTIYFGEGSWLTVV.

J is TRBJ1-1 and V is TRBV7-9; no clear D gene. This CDR3 is 14 amino acids long. V was clipped by 5 bases and J by 3 bases, with 13 bases between them. The germline CDR1 and CDR2 sequences are SEHNR and FQNEAQ (reference sequence). Here the CDR3 reads CASSPHVLDTEAFF. CDR3 DNA: TGTGCCAGCAGCCCCCATGTTCTAGACACTGAAGCTTTCTTT.

V and J are TRBV6-6 and TRBJ1-1, with D possibly matching TRBD1 (6 bases). Trimming took off 5 bases at V and 5 bases at J, with 12 bases between the two ends. The CDR3 runs 13 residues. Per germline, CDR1 MNHNY and CDR2 SVGAGI (reference sequence). CDR3 in amino acids: CASSRQEGTEAFF. CDR3 DNA sequence: TGTGCCAGCAGTAGACAGGAAGGAACTGAAGCTTTCTTT.

V is TRBV4-1 and J is TRBJ1-2; tentatively, D is TRBD1 (6 bases). From germline, CDR1 is MGHRA and CDR2 YSYEKL. The V and J ends lost 1 base and 2 bases respectively, with 11 bases between them. The CDR3 is 15 amino acids. This CDR3 is CASSQGGGTNYGYTF. In DNA form, the CDR3 reads TGCGCCAGCAGCCAAGGGGGGGGGACAAACTATGGCTACACCTTC.

The rearrangement joins TRBV7-3 to TRBJ2-7; the match to TRBD2 covers 13 bases. V dropped 5 bases and J dropped 3; count of bases not matched to a gene: 4. Germline V gene data show CDR1 as SGHTA and CDR2 as FQGTGA. The CDR3 has 15 residues. The CDR3 here is CASSLLAGGLYEQYF. As DNA, the CDR3 is TGTGCCAGCAGCCTACTAGCGGGGGGGCTCTACGAGCAGTACTTC.

The CDR3 spells CASSFPGTANYGYTF. The CDR3 nucleotides are TGTGCCAGCAGCTTCCCCGGGACAGCTAACTATGGCTACACCTTC. This sequence joins TRBV7-9 and TRBJ1-2; 7 bases fit TRBD1. Germline assignment: CDR1 SEHNR and CDR2 FQNEAQ (reference sequence). V trimming: 3 bases; J trimming: 0 bases; junction bases outside the gene matches: 4. The CDR3 loop spans 15 amino acids.

The chain combines TRBV6-6 with TRBJ2-2; D unclear. Germline values: CDR1 MNHNY, CDR2 SVGAGI (reference sequence). The CDR3 runs 16 residues. Trimming cost V 5 bases and J 5 bases, with 18 bases left between them. The CDR3 DNA sequence: TGTGCCAGCAGTAACCCCTCGGCAGCTTTAACCGGGGAGCTGTTTTTT. Translating it yields CASSNPSAALTGELFF.

The J gene is TRBJ2-2, the V gene TRBV9; D perhaps matches TRBD1 (5 bases). Germline V gene sequence: CDR1 SGDLS, CDR2 YYNGEE. The CDR3 consists of 17 residues. The ends were cut back, 3 bases at V and 4 bases at J, with 19 bases in the middle. CDR3 in DNA: TGTGCCAGCAGCGCCCGGGCCTTGGCAGGGCTCACCGGGGAGCTGTTTTTT. This gives the protein CASSARALAGLTGELFF.